The 14 T cell receptor beta chains presented below share a single source sample, sequenced in a study of blood T cell repertoires in COVID-19. Assay used: immunoSEQ multiplex PCR; TCRdb lists only in-frame clones, some missing. The top ten clones hold 0.6% to 1% of a sample with almost 200,000 clones, about 86% of them seen once. Sequenced sample: peripheral blood. Receptors originate from a woman between 65 and 79 years old with acute or convalescent COVID-19.

Remarks on this clone: Other DNA sequences in the same sample also yield this CDR3. The rearrangement uses TRBV12-3 or TRBV12-4 and TRBJ1-6; 7 positions match TRBD1. This CDR3 is built from 12 residues. The V gene end was trimmed by 7 bases and the J gene end by 8 bases; junction bases not matched to a gene: 2. As DNA, the CDR3 is TGTGCCAGCAACAGGGGTGATTCACCCCTCCACTTT. This sequence encodes CASNRGDSPLHF.

In this sample, this clone turned up a few times. The genes are TRBV5-1 and TRBJ1-2; 7 nucleotides line up with TRBD1. Germline V CDR1 and CDR2: SGHRS, YFSETQ. V was pared by 2 bases and J by 2 bases, with 15 bases of the junction left unmatched. The CDR3 extends over 18 amino acids. CDR3 in amino acids: CASSLMDGGTAENYGYTF. CDR3 DNA sequence: TGCGCCAGCAGCTTAATGGATGGAGGGACAGCGGAAAACTATGGCTACACCTTC.

This clone was seen just once. V is TRBV5-1 and J is TRBJ1-1; D may be TRBD1 (5 bases). This CDR3 is 14 amino acids long. V was clipped by 4 bases and J by 6 bases, with 16 bases between them. Germline V lookup: CDR1 SGHRS, CDR2 YFSETQ. The CDR3 DNA is TGCGCCAGCAGCGACCAGGGTGGAACTGCTGAAGCTTTCTTT. Translation gives CASSDQGGTAEAFF. The variable domain in full, with the rest retrieved from reference TRBV5-1 and TRBJ1-1, is KAGVTQTPRYLIKTRGQQVTLSCSPISGHRSVSWYQQTPGQGLQFLFEYFSETQRNKGNFPGRFSGRQFSNSRSEMNVSTLELGDSALYLCASSDQGGTAEAFFGQGTRLTVV.

CDR3 in amino acids: CATSDPTILGEPQHF. The CDR3 DNA sequence: TGTGCCACCAGTGATCCCACAATTTTGGGAGAGCCCCAGCATTTT. The genes are TRBV24-1 and TRBJ1-5; the D is unclear. V was shortened by 3 bases and J by 8 bases, with 16 bases between the two germline ends. The CDR3 length is 15 residues. The germline V gene encodes CDR1 KGHDR and CDR2 SFDVKD.

The genes are TRBV19 and TRBJ1-5, with D unclear. V lost 6 bases, J lost 2 bases, and 11 bases lay in between. CDR3 length: 14 amino acids. Germline CDR1 is LNHDA and CDR2 is SQIVND (reference sequence). For the CDR3, the DNA is TGTGCCAGTAGAGGAGGAGACGGCAATCAGCCCCAGCATTTT. Its translation: CASRGGDGNQPQHF.

V and J are TRBV6-5 and TRBJ1-1, with 7 bases fitting TRBD1. This CDR3 has 14 amino acids. Trimming cost V 5 bases and J 4 bases; bases outside gene matches: 7. Germline V gene sequence: CDR1 MNHEY, CDR2 SVGAGI. The chain's CDR3 is CASSINRGGTEAFF. The CDR3 DNA is TGTGCCAGCAGTATAAACAGGGGAGGCACTGAAGCTTTCTTT.

Only one count was recorded for this clone. This chain links TRBV5-1 with TRBJ2-7; TRBD1 aligns across 11 bases. The length of the CDR3 is 17 residues. Trimming removed 4 bases from V and 0 bases from J; junction bases left unmatched: 9. Germline assignment: CDR1 SGHRS and CDR2 YFSETQ. The CDR3 nucleotides are TGCGCCAGCAGCCGGAGGACAGGGGGCACTAACTCCTACGAGCAGTACTTC. The encoded protein is CASSRRTGGTNSYEQYF.

J is TRBJ1-2 and V is TRBV28, with TRBD1 as a possible D gene (5 bases). V was pared by 2 bases and J by 1 base, with 11 bases between. The CDR3 loop spans 15 amino acids. CDR1 and CDR2 (germline): MDHEN, SYDVKM. CDR3 DNA sequence: TGTGCCAGCAGTTTAAGTCCGGGGGTTAACTATGGCTACACCTTC. As protein: CASSLSPGVNYGYTF.

V gene TRBV2 combines with J gene TRBJ1-3, with D possibly matching TRBD1 (6 bases). The CDR3 length is 14 residues. Trimming cost V 5 bases and J 3 bases, with 11 bases left between them. Germline V CDR1 and CDR2: SNHLY, FYNNEI. For the CDR3, the DNA is TGTGCCAGCAGTCCCACGGACAGTGGAAACACCATATATTTT. This translates into CASSPTDSGNTIYF.

V gene TRBV19 combines with J gene TRBJ1-1; D is perhaps TRBD1 (6 bases). CDR3 length equals 14 residues. Germline V gene lookup returns CDR1 LNHDA and CDR2 SQIVND (reference sequence). V shed 3 bases and J shed 4 bases, with 12 bases lying between them. The CDR3 is CASSIRGLGTEAFF. CDR3 DNA: TGTGCCAGTAGTATCAGGGGTTTGGGCACTGAAGCTTTCTTT.

J is TRBJ1-1 and V is TRBV5-1; TRBD1 matches at 9 bases. Germline-derived CDR1 and CDR2 are SGHRS and YFSETQ. The J segment lost 2 bases and the V segment lost 5 bases, leaving 7 bases of the junction unmatched. This CDR3 has 15 residues. The CDR3 is CASRGPGQGNTEAFF. The DNA of the CDR3 is TGCGCCAGCAGGGGACCGGGACAGGGCAACACTGAAGCTTTCTTT.

V gene TRBV18 combines with J gene TRBJ1-5; TRBD1 is a possible D gene (5 bases). CDR1 is KGHSH, CDR2 LQKENI, per germline. Trimming removed 3 bases at V and 0 bases at J, with 9 bases between. CDR3 length: 15 amino acids. Here the CDR3 reads CASSPGQGSNQPQHF. The CDR3 DNA sequence: TGTGCCAGCTCACCCGGGCAGGGTAGCAATCAGCCCCAGCATTTT.

This clone appeared a few times. The chain has TRBV7-9 and TRBJ1-4; possibly TRBD1 for D (5 bases). The CDR3 is 15 residues long. Trimming stripped 5 bases from V and 7 bases from J, with 17 bases between. Germline V gives CDR1 SEHNR, CDR2 FQNEAQ (reference sequence). The CDR3 coding sequence is TGTGCCAGCAGCCCGAGCGGCGGGGGAAGTGAAAAACTGTTTTTT. The encoded protein is CASSPSGGGSEKLFF.

The rearrangement joins TRBV9 to TRBJ1-6, with 7 bases identical to TRBD1. The CDR3 extends over 16 amino acids. Germline V gene sequence: CDR1 SGDLS, CDR2 YYNGEE. V lost 0 bases to trimming and J lost 7 bases; unmatched junction nucleotides: 7. Here the CDR3 reads CASSVDGGGWNSPLHF. For the CDR3, the DNA is TGTGCCAGCAGCGTAGATGGAGGGGGCTGGAATTCACCCCTCCACTTT.